This TCR beta chain was observed in a study of blood T cells in healthy people across ages (dated by TCRdb to between 2015 and 2017). With respect to the entire study: Template switching captured roughly one uniquely barcoded TCR beta cDNA molecule per two T cells in model experiments. The study measured age-related changes in TCR beta repertoire diversity using deep sequencing normalized with unique cDNA molecular identifiers. The donors were split into four age groups: young (average about 16 years), middle-aged (more than 35), aged (approximately 59) and long-lived (approximately 80). The study analyzed two additional independent replicas of 1 million unique cDNA reads from the same blood draw for two donors, one aged 18 to 29 and one aged 80 or older.

Libraries were made using 5' RACE. The data were produced on an Illumina HiSeq 2500. The second PCR ran for about 7 to 11 cycles and used a J-beta primer mix along with a sample-barcoded 5' primer. A template-switch 5' adaptor carrying 12 random nucleotides introduced a unique molecular identifier onto each TCR beta cDNA molecule. At least 2.5 million CDR3-containing paired-end reads were obtained from each sample. First-strand cDNA synthesis was performed from all RNA using the Mint cDNA synthesis kit, with priming by a TRBC-specific oligonucleotide. All cDNA was treated with uracil-DNA glycosylase and then went through a first 18-cycle PCR with the universal primers M1SS and BC2_uni_R. Per the authors' processing: For normalization, 1 million high-quality reads were randomly selected from each sample, with every read carrying a distinct molecular identifier. Reads sharing molecular identifiers were discarded rather than binned into consensus sequences. MiTCR, set to a Q25 quality threshold and the strictest error-elimination algorithm, was used for CDR3 identification, clonotype clustering and error correction. Lower-bound total TCR beta diversity was estimated with a nonparametric unseen species model using Euler transformation. TCRdb's own reprocessing of the public reads used fastp at Q25 and MiXCR and kept productive beta chains. For every CDR3 protein sequence, its rows merge into one entry that carries the most common genes and DNA. The V and J calls shown here were made by TCRdb, not taken from the authors' results. Within this sample are about 930,000 distinct CDR3 sequences, with around 29% of them counted one time only. The ten largest account for roughly a tenth of the sample.

The donors were about 40 Caucasian individuals from Russia, aged roughly 6 to 90 years, who were systemically healthy. Each donor gave around 9 milliliters of peripheral blood, collected into EDTA-treated Vacutainer tubes. Ficoll-Paque density-gradient centrifugation was used to isolate PBMCs, with at least 6.5 million obtained per sample. Trizol reagent was used to extract total RNA from PBMCs, with at least 5.5 micrograms per sample. Naive CD45RAhigh/CD27high T cell percentages were measured by flow cytometry on a PBMC aliquot from every donor. As to this clonotype: The antigen this receptor binds is unknown. No base quality values were provided; no much bigger clone lies one nucleotide off.

General conclusions and limits of the study: Conclusive comparison of naive and antigen-experienced compartments was prevented by the profiling of bulk unsorted PBMCs. Observed TCR beta diversity per million T cells fell roughly linearly with age, and a significant reduction was already apparent by age approximately 41. Observed TCR beta diversity correlated strongly with the percentage of naive T cells measured by flow cytometry. Because the CMV infection status of the donors was unknown, age-related changes in expanded clonotypes may potentially have been confounded. Compared with the aged group, the long-lived group had more naive CD4+ T cells, fewer expanded clones and increased TCR diversity, suggesting age selection. Estimates of total diversity based on one million sequenced T cells were considered lower bounds and underestimates.

V is pared back by 7 bases and J by 4 bases, with 7 bases lying between the germline termini. The CDR3, cysteine through phenylalanine, is 12 amino acids long. The only DNA kept is the CDR3, 36 bases in frame from the first base. The CDR1 and CDR2 encoded by the germline V gene are SNHLY and FYNNEI. These same data were also listed under a study on T cells of mothers and their children. According to the second study: Nine systemically healthy Caucasian individuals, comprising three mothers and their six children, were included as donors. cDNA synthesis used all of the extracted RNA, with approximately 1.6 ug of RNA in each 15 ul reaction. In the second PCR, the M1S primer introduced both the sample barcodes and 2-4 random nucleotides. Over 8.5 million TCR beta CDR3 reads came from each mother, compared with several million reads from each child. Thymic selection shapes the output of TCR recombination in a similar way in related and unrelated pairs, and inherited differences have a minor effect. Normalized repertoire overlap was always found to be slightly, but never significantly, higher in related mother-child pairs than in unrelated mother-child pairs. With a sensitivity of 90 to 100 clones per million clonotypes, no persistent microchimeric T cell clones were detected. To look for features that set related mother-child pairs apart from unrelated individuals, the researchers ran deep NGS to compare the TCR beta repertoires of mothers and children. On average, the children were about 12 +/- 4 years old, while the mothers were about 37 +/- 4 years old. After adapter ligation with NEBNext reagents, the libraries were sequenced on Illumina HiSeq 2000 with 100+100 nt paired-end reads. To prevent cross-contamination, the mother and child libraries were prepared one month apart and sequenced in separate runs. Between roughly 500,000 and 2,300,000 distinct TCR beta clonotypes were identified per donor. Naive TCR beta clonotypes were estimated from low-frequency clonotypes matched to each donor's FACS-determined naive share, without sorting.

This TCR came from a woman between 40 and 50 years old in good health. The sequence joins TRBV2 to TRBJ1-4, with the D gene too uncertain to name. Sample: blood. The DNA is as follows: TGTGCCAGCATAGGATATAATGAAAAACTGTTTTTT. This translates into CASIGYNEKLFF.